Below, 12 T cell receptor beta chains from the same sample are listed, as sequenced in a study of T cells in Graves' hyperthyroidism and ophthalmopathy. Authors of the study amplified TCR beta CDR3 regions from RNA transcripts. Primed by the HTBI set, a first-round RT-PCR was run on the TCR CDR3. TCRdb reprocessed the multiplex PCR reads with MiXCR, giving one entry per CDR3 protein. The sample comprises roughly 580,000 distinct CDR3 sequences, about 14% of which are singletons, and approximately 5.7% rests with the top ten. The material sequenced was blood. The source is a woman younger than 45 with Graves' hyperthyroidism that later progressed to Graves' ophthalmopathy.

This clonotype was observed many times. The V gene is TRBV20-1, the J gene TRBJ2-3; 8 bases are shared with TRBD2. Germline V lookup: CDR1 DFQATT, CDR2 SNEGSKA (reference sequence). The junction had 15 bases not matched to a gene; V was cut back by 0 bases and J by 1 base. The CDR3 contains 19 residues. CDR3 DNA: TGCAGTGCTAGAGATTATGGACGGGAGGGCGGGGTCCGCACAGATACGCAGTATTTT. As protein: CSARDYGREGGVRTDTQYF.

In its sample, this clonotype was seen many times. This chain joins TRBV2 and TRBJ1-2; D is unclear. The germline V gene has CDR1 SNHLY and CDR2 FYNNEI. The CDR3 totals 14 residues. V lost 6 bases to trimming and J lost 3 bases, with 14 bases between them. CDR3 loop: CASSLGGSDYGYTF. The CDR3 DNA is TGTGCCAGCAGCCTCGGAGGGTCCGACTATGGCTACACCTTC.

This clonotype has only a few counts. The chain combines TRBV20-1 with TRBJ2-3; D is unclear. The CDR3 is 13 amino acids. Germline CDR1 and CDR2: DFQATT and SNEGSKA (reference sequence). V was trimmed by 2 bases and J by 6 bases, leaving 12 bases between them. The CDR3 coding sequence is TGCAGTGCTAGATCCCATTCTGGGGATACGCAGTATTTT. This encodes CSARSHSGDTQYF.

In this sample, this clonotype turned up many times. The rearrangement uses TRBV2 and TRBJ1-2; possible D gene TRBD1, 5 bases. Trimming took 4 bases from V and 3 from J, leaving 15 bases between them. CDR1 and CDR2 from the germline V gene are SNHLY and FYNNEI. The CDR3 covers 15 residues. This chain's CDR3 is CASSGEGREDYGYTF. The CDR3 DNA is TGTGCCAGCAGTGGTGAAGGCAGGGAGGACTATGGCTACACCTTC.

This clonotype showed up just a few times. V usage is TRBV9 and J usage is TRBJ1-2; a possible D gene is TRBD1 (5 bases). Germline V gives CDR1 SGDLS, CDR2 YYNGEE. V was clipped by 0 bases and J by 10 bases, with 13 bases between them. This CDR3 region has 13 residues. DNA for the CDR3: TGTGCCAGCAGCGTAGAGGGGAGGACGGCCTACACCTTC. Amino acid sequence: CASSVEGRTAYTF.

This clonotype was counted many times. The rearrangement links TRBV20-1 to TRBJ2-7; no clear D. Germline CDR1 is DFQATT and CDR2 is SNEGSKA (reference sequence). Trimming stripped 1 base from V and 7 bases from J, with 17 bases between. The CDR3 runs to 14 residues. As DNA, the CDR3 is TGCAGTGCTAGAGTCATCAGTGGGGATAGGGAGCAGTACTTC. It codes for CSARVISGDREQYF.

This clonotype was seen at least ten times. The genes are TRBV28 and TRBJ2-7; 9 bases map to TRBD2. Germline CDR1 MDHEN, CDR2 SYDVKM. The J segment lost 2 bases and the V segment lost 3 bases, leaving 11 bases of the junction unmatched. The CDR3 extends over 17 amino acids. The CDR3 here is CASSFTPGAGGPYEQYF. In DNA form, the CDR3 reads TGTGCCAGCAGTTTCACCCCTGGGGCGGGAGGGCCCTACGAGCAGTACTTC. Based on the CDR3 plus reference TRBV28 and TRBJ2-7, the full variable domain is DVKVTQSSRYLVKRTGEKVFLECVQDMDHENMFWYRQDPGLGLRLIYFSYDVKMKEKGDIPEGYSVSREKKERFSLILESASTNQTSMYLCASSFTPGAGGPYEQYFGPGTRLTVT.

The J gene is TRBJ2-1, the V gene TRBV30; 8 bases align to TRBD2. The CDR3 is made up of 17 amino acids. Germline V gene lookup returns CDR1 GTSNPN and CDR2 SVGIG (reference sequence). V shed 3 bases and J 7 bases; nucleotides not matched to a gene: 17. DNA for the CDR3: TGTGCCTGGAGGACGGTTCTTACGGGAGGGCCCTCGAATGAGCAGTTCTTC. Translation: CAWRTVLTGGPSNEQFF.

Ten or more counts support this clonotype. The genes are TRBV12-3 or TRBV12-4 and TRBJ1-2, with D uncertain. CDR3 length: 13 residues. The V and J ends lost 5 bases and 2 bases respectively, with 9 bases between them. The CDR3 sequence: CASSRVENYGYTF. In nucleotides, the CDR3 is TGTGCCAGCAGTCGGGTCGAGAACTATGGCTACACCTTC.

The chain links TRBV7-9 to TRBJ2-7; 11 nucleotides line up with TRBD2. The CDR3 runs 15 residues. V was pared by 5 bases and J by 2 bases, with 5 bases of the junction left unmatched. Germline CDR1 and CDR2: SEHNR and FQNEAQ (reference sequence). The CDR3 DNA is TGTGCCAGCAGCCCCCTTAGCGGGAGGGCCTACGAGCAGTACTTC. Encoded protein: CASSPLSGRAYEQYF. Full variable domain (outside the CDR3, taken from reference TRBV7-9 and TRBJ2-7): DTGVSQNPRHKITKRGQNVTFRCDPISEHNRLYWYRQTLGQGPEFLTYFQNEAQLEKSRLLSDRFSAERPKGSFSTLEIQRTEQGDSAMYLCASSPLSGRAYEQYFGPGTRLTVT.

This chain links TRBV5-1 with TRBJ1-4, with D possibly matching TRBD1 (6 bases). V shed 4 bases and J shed 8 bases, with 18 bases lying between them. The CDR3 extends over 15 amino acids. CDR1 SGHRS and CDR2 YFSETQ come from the germline V gene. CDR3 bases: TGCGCCAGCAGCGTCAGTTACAGGGTAGAGGAAAAACTGTTTTTT. It encodes CASSVSYRVEEKLFF.

This clonotype was detected many times. V usage is TRBV7-3 and J usage is TRBJ1-1; D is undetermined. CDR1 and CDR2 from the germline V gene are SGHTA and FQGTGA. This CDR3 spans 13 amino acids. V lost 0 bases, J lost 5 bases, and 7 bases lay in between. The CDR3 bases are TGTGCCAGCAGCTTAACAGTTGAGACTGAAGCTTTCTTT. Translated, it gives CASSLTVETEAFF.